Shown below are 32 T cell receptor beta chains from a single sample sequenced in a study of blood T cell repertoires in COVID-19. Libraries were prepared by immunoSEQ multiplex PCR; TCRdb keeps only in-frame clonotypes and omits some of them. The sample includes some 240,000 clones, about 79% of them seen just once. Sequencing used peripheral blood. The source is a woman older than 75 with acute or convalescent COVID-19.

This rearrangement joins TRBV6-5 to TRBJ1-5; perhaps TRBD1 as D (5 bases). The germline CDR1 and CDR2 sequences are MNHEY and SVGAGI. Trimming removed 8 bases from V and 5 bases from J, with 19 bases in between. This CDR3 contains 15 residues. The CDR3 region is CASGQGIGQDQPQHF. CDR3 in DNA: TGTGCCAGCGGCCAGGGAATTGGGCAGGATCAGCCCCAGCATTTT.

This chain connects TRBV3-1 (or the pseudogene TRBV3-2) to TRBJ1-2; maybe TRBD1 (6 bases). Trimming pared 1 base from V and 5 bases from J, leaving 8 bases between. CDR1 and CDR2 (germline): LGHDT, YNNKEL (reference sequence). The CDR3 totals 13 residues. CDR3 nucleotides: TGTGCCAGCAGCCAAGGGGGACAATATGGCTACACCTTC. As protein: CASSQGGQYGYTF.

The V gene is TRBV6-5, the J gene TRBJ1-1; D is ambiguous. Trimming took 7 bases from V and 1 from J, leaving 10 bases between them. The germline gives CDR1 MNHEY, CDR2 SVGAGI. This CDR3 is 13 amino acids long. The CDR3 protein is CASTQAGNTEAFF. CDR3 nucleotide sequence: TGTGCCAGCACCCAGGCCGGGAACACTGAAGCTTTCTTT.

V gene TRBV11-2 combines with J gene TRBJ1-1, with D unclear. The germline V gene encodes CDR1 SGHAT and CDR2 FQNNGV. The V gene lost 1 base and the J gene lost 3 bases, with 6 bases spanning the gap. CDR3 length equals 13 residues. The CDR3 sequence: CASSLARDTEAFF. In DNA, the CDR3 is TGTGCCAGCAGCTTAGCGCGGGACACTGAAGCTTTCTTT.

This clone was seen a few times. The chain combines TRBV7-9 with TRBJ1-2; possibly TRBD1 for D (5 bases). The CDR3 is made up of 14 amino acids. Per germline, CDR1 SEHNR and CDR2 FQNEAQ (reference sequence). Trimming pared 1 base from V and 5 bases from J, leaving 11 bases between. The CDR3 nucleotides read TGTGCCAGCAGCTTAGGAGACAGTCCATATGGCTACACCTTC. This translates into CASSLGDSPYGYTF.

The chain uses TRBV18 and TRBJ2-7, with 7 bases aligning to TRBD1. The germline V gene has CDR1 KGHSH and CDR2 LQKENI. This CDR3 comprises 15 residues. V lost 4 bases, J lost 2 bases, and 8 bases stayed unmatched. The CDR3 loop reads CASSLRQGGPYEQYF. The CDR3 coding sequence is TGTGCCAGCTCACTCCGACAGGGCGGGCCCTACGAGCAGTACTTC.

This chain joins TRBV5-4 and TRBJ2-3, with 9 nucleotides matching TRBD2. The CDR3 totals 16 residues. V dropped 3 bases and J dropped 0; count of bases not matched to a gene: 5. Germline values: CDR1 SGHNT, CDR2 YYREEE (reference sequence). CDR3 in amino acids: CASSWRLAGSTDTQYF. The CDR3 nucleotides are TGTGCCAGCAGCTGGAGGCTAGCGGGGAGCACAGATACGCAGTATTTT.

J is TRBJ2-2 and V is TRBV9; TRBD2 matches at 11 bases. Germline CDR1 and CDR2: SGDLS and YYNGEE. J lost 2 bases, V lost 0 bases, and 6 bases had no gene match. CDR3 length: 18 residues. The CDR3 coding sequence is TGTGCCAGCAGCGTAGGGAATAGCGGGGGGGCCAACACCGGGGAGCTGTTTTTT. Protein: CASSVGNSGGANTGELFF. Looking up the rest from reference TRBV9 and TRBJ2-2 gives the full variable domain: DSGVTQTPKHLITATGQRVTLRCSPRSGDLSVYWYQQSLDQGLQFLIQYYNGEERAKGNILERFSAQQFPDLHSELNLSSLELGDSALYFCASSVGNSGGANTGELFFGEGSRLTVL.

The chain combines TRBV4-1 with TRBJ1-1; the match to TRBD1 covers 8 bases. The germline gives CDR1 MGHRA, CDR2 YSYEKL. The CDR3 contains 16 residues. Trimming removed 1 base from V and 1 base from J; junction bases left unmatched: 5. CDR3 sequence (DNA): TGCGCCAGCAGCCAAGGTCAGGGGGCATCGAACACTGAAGCTTTCTTT. It yields the protein CASSQGQGASNTEAFF.

The sample holds many counts of this clone. The J gene is TRBJ1-6, the V gene TRBV5-4; 7 nucleotides agree with TRBD1. This CDR3 spans 15 amino acids. V was pared by 1 base and J by 6 bases, with 4 bases of the junction left unmatched. CDR1 and CDR2 from the germline V gene are SGHNT and YYREEE (reference sequence). Here the CDR3 DNA reads TGTGCCAGCAGCTTGCCAGGGGGTGCTAATTCACCCCTCCACTTT. It translates to CASSLPGGANSPLHF.

The rearrangement joins TRBV18 to TRBJ1-1; D unclear. Trimming removed 1 base from V and 2 bases from J, with 5 bases in between. The CDR3 length is 13 residues. Germline lookup yields CDR1 KGHSH and CDR2 LQKENI. This CDR3 is CASSPQLNTEAFF. CDR3 sequence (DNA): TGTGCCAGCTCACCACAGCTTAACACTGAAGCTTTCTTT.

V and J are TRBV3-1 (or the pseudogene TRBV3-2) and TRBJ2-4, with D tentatively TRBD1 (6 bases). Germline V gives CDR1 LGHDT, CDR2 YNNKEL (reference sequence). Between the trimmed V and J ends, which lost 0 bases and 3 bases, there was a span of 21 bases. The CDR3 sequence is 19 residues long. In DNA form, the CDR3 reads TGTGCCAGCAGCCAAGATTACGGGGCCGGGGTAGGGGGCAAAAACATTCAGTACTTC. Its translation is CASSQDYGAGVGGKNIQYF.

The rearrangement uses TRBV27 and TRBJ1-1, with D tentatively TRBD1 (6 bases). The ends were cut back, 6 bases at V and 0 bases at J, with 11 bases in the middle. Germline-derived CDR1 and CDR2 are MNHEY and SMNVEV (reference sequence). This CDR3 has 14 residues. The CDR3 here is CASSPGQLNTEAFF. The CDR3 coding sequence is TGTGCCAGCAGCCCCGGACAGTTGAACACTGAAGCTTTCTTT.

The chain uses TRBV5-4 and TRBJ2-3; 8 bases line up with TRBD2. This CDR3 is 17 amino acids long. V was clipped by 5 bases and J by 4 bases; unmatched bases: 15. Germline V gives CDR1 SGHNT, CDR2 YYREEE (reference sequence). The CDR3 DNA reads TGTGCCAGCAGACTATCGGGAGGGGGGGCGTTGGCAGATACGCAGTATTTT. Protein: CASRLSGGGALADTQYF. The complete variable domain, with remaining parts taken from reference TRBV5-4 and TRBJ2-3, reads ETGVTQSPTHLIKTRGQQVTLRCSSQSGHNTVSWYQQALGQGPQFIFQYYREEENGRGNFPPRFSGLQFPNYSSELNVNALELDDSALYLCASRLSGGGALADTQYFGPGTRLTVL.

The chain is built from TRBV27 and TRBJ1-2; a weak D match, TRBD1 (6 bases). V lost 6 bases and J lost 8, with 13 bases in between. The CDR3 covers 12 residues. Germline values: CDR1 MNHEY, CDR2 SMNVEV (reference sequence). This chain's CDR3 is CASSPDSLGYTF. The CDR3 region has the DNA TGTGCCAGCAGCCCGGACAGTCTGGGCTACACCTTC.

This clone came up once. The chain uses TRBV28 and TRBJ1-3; maybe TRBD1 (6 bases). This CDR3 contains 16 residues. V shed 5 bases and J shed 0 bases, with 14 bases lying between them. Germline CDR1 and CDR2: MDHEN and SYDVKM. Here the CDR3 reads CASSPRAGVSGNTIYF. The CDR3 DNA follows: TGTGCCAGCAGTCCCCGGGCAGGGGTCTCTGGAAACACCATATATTTT. Complete variable domain (other parts from reference TRBV28 and TRBJ1-3): DVKVTQSSRYLVKRTGEKVFLECVQDMDHENMFWYRQDPGLGLRLIYFSYDVKMKEKGDIPEGYSVSREKKERFSLILESASTNQTSMYLCASSPRAGVSGNTIYFGEGSWLTVV.

About this clone: The sample has other DNA sequences that encode this CDR3 too. V usage is TRBV18 and J usage is TRBJ2-3; the D gene is possibly TRBD2 (5 bases). V shed 2 bases and J shed 4 bases, with 10 bases lying between them. The CDR3 consists of 14 residues. Germline CDR1 and CDR2: KGHSH and LQKENI. The CDR3 nucleotides are TGTGCCAGCTCACCAGGAGGTGGGGCAGATACGCAGTATTTT. Amino acids: CASSPGGGADTQYF.

The V gene is TRBV19, the J gene TRBJ1-1; possibly TRBD1 for D (6 bases). Between the trimmed V and J ends, which lost 4 bases and 1 base, there was a span of 10 bases. The CDR3 sequence is 14 residues long. Germline values: CDR1 LNHDA, CDR2 SQIVND (reference sequence). CDR3 region: CASSTSTGNTEAFF. The DNA of the CDR3 is TGTGCCAGTAGTACCTCGACAGGGAACACTGAAGCTTTCTTT.

This clone was observed a single time. The chain joins TRBV6-5 to TRBJ2-7; D gene uncertain. Trimming left V 10 bases short and J 0 bases short, with 7 bases between. The CDR3 has 11 amino acids. Germline V lookup: CDR1 MNHEY, CDR2 SVGAGI. CDR3 sequence (DNA): TGTGCCACTGAGAGCTCCTACGAGCAGTACTTC. Its translation: CATESSYEQYF.

The chain carries TRBV9 and TRBJ1-1; D gene unclear. Germline V gene data show CDR1 as SGDLS and CDR2 as YYNGEE. Between the trimmed V and J ends, which lost 0 bases and 1 base, there was a span of 7 bases. The CDR3 is 14 residues long. The CDR3 sequence: CASSVGPGNTEAFF. The CDR3 nucleotides are TGTGCCAGCAGCGTAGGCCCAGGGAACACTGAAGCTTTCTTT.

This clone was seen a few times. The CDR3 sequence is CASRAGTGHNYGYTF. CDR3 DNA sequence: TGTGCCAGCAGAGCCGGGACAGGACACAACTATGGCTACACCTTC. The rearrangement uses TRBV28 and TRBJ1-2, with 8 positions matching TRBD1. Germline CDR1 MDHEN, CDR2 SYDVKM. The CDR3 covers 15 residues. Trimming cost V 6 bases and J 2 bases; bases outside gene matches: 8.

The chain employs TRBV28 and TRBJ2-1, with TRBD2 matching 9 bases. Looked up from germline, CDR1 is MDHEN and CDR2 is SYDVKM. This CDR3 contains 16 residues. The ends lost 5 bases at V and 9 bases at J; junction bases unmatched: 14. In DNA form, the CDR3 reads TGTGCCAGCAGTACCGCCGGGACTAGCCCTATCAGTGAGCAGTTCTTC. Amino acid sequence: CASSTAGTSPISEQFF. Drawing the rest from reference TRBV28 and TRBJ2-1, the complete variable domain is DVKVTQSSRYLVKRTGEKVFLECVQDMDHENMFWYRQDPGLGLRLIYFSYDVKMKEKGDIPEGYSVSREKKERFSLILESASTNQTSMYLCASSTAGTSPISEQFFGPGTRLTVL.

This clone occurred once. The chain recombines TRBV2 with TRBJ1-6, with 9 bases fitting TRBD1. The CDR3 has 20 residues. V was clipped by 7 bases and J by 0 bases; unmatched bases: 16. The germline CDR1 and CDR2 sequences are SNHLY and FYNNEI. In nucleotides, the CDR3 is TGTGCCAGCACTCAAGGAGGGACAGGGTTATTGGGCTCCTATAATTCACCCCTCCACTTT. Residues: CASTQGGTGLLGSYNSPLHF.

The chain links TRBV13 to TRBJ1-1; perhaps TRBD1 as D (6 bases). The ends were cut back, 10 bases at V and 4 bases at J, with 16 bases in the middle. The CDR3 is 13 amino acids. Per germline, CDR1 PRHDT and CDR2 FYEKMQ (reference sequence). CDR3 bases: TGTGCCACCTCCATCATAGGGGGCACTGAAGCTTTCTTT. Its protein is CATSIIGGTEAFF.

The chain's CDR3 is CASSQPGAYEQYF. DNA for the CDR3: TGTGCCAGCAGCCAACCAGGGGCCTACGAGCAGTACTTC. The chain is built from TRBV3-1 (or the pseudogene TRBV3-2) and TRBJ2-7; D possibly corresponds to TRBD1 (6 bases). This CDR3 has 13 amino acids. From germline, CDR1 is LGHDT and CDR2 YNNKEL (reference sequence). V was pared by 2 bases and J by 2 bases, with 7 bases between.

This clone was seen a handful of times. This chain joins TRBV6-5 and TRBJ1-1; no clear D. Germline values: CDR1 MNHEY, CDR2 SVGAGI. CDR3 length: 10 amino acids. V was shortened by 8 bases and J by 7 bases, with 8 bases between the two germline ends. The CDR3 here is CASGRIEAFF. CDR3 coding DNA: TGTGCCAGCGGGAGGATTGAAGCTTTCTTT.

This chain joins TRBV19 and TRBJ1-4; 7 nucleotides agree with TRBD1. The V gene end was trimmed by 6 bases and the J gene end by 5 bases; junction bases not matched to a gene: 6. This CDR3 spans 14 amino acids. Germline V gene lookup returns CDR1 LNHDA and CDR2 SQIVND (reference sequence). CDR3 sequence (DNA): TGTGCCAGTAGCACGGACAGGACCAATGAAAAACTGTTTTTT. Translation: CASSTDRTNEKLFF.

The chain uses TRBV5-1 and TRBJ2-3, with D possibly TRBD1 on 5 matching bases. Per the germline V gene, CDR1 is SGHRS and CDR2 is YFSETQ. Between the trimmed V and J ends, which lost 4 bases and 2 bases, there was a span of 11 bases. The CDR3 totals 14 residues. This CDR3 reads CASSGAGYTDTQYF. DNA of the CDR3: TGCGCCAGCAGCGGGGCAGGGTACACAGATACGCAGTATTTT.

The sample holds one count of this clone. CDR3 nucleotides: TGTGCCAGCAAAACGGGGGTTAGCACAGATACGCAGTATTTT. This sequence encodes CASKTGVSTDTQYF. The rearrangement links TRBV6-5 to TRBJ2-3; a possible D gene is TRBD2 (6 bases). The CDR3 consists of 14 residues. V shed 7 bases and J shed 0 bases, with 11 bases lying between them. Per germline, CDR1 MNHEY and CDR2 SVGAGI.

The table lists this clone with a count of one. The V gene is TRBV5-1, the J gene TRBJ1-1, with D hard to call. The germline V gene has CDR1 SGHRS and CDR2 YFSETQ. The CDR3 is 14 amino acids. With 8 bases removed from V and 5 bases from J, the gap between germline ends came to 19 bases. Here the CDR3 reads CASHGGQVGTEAFF. CDR3 DNA: TGCGCCAGTCACGGAGGGCAGGTGGGTACTGAAGCTTTCTTT.

This clone has just a few counts. CDR3 nucleotides: TGTGCCAGCAGCGACGGACAGTACACCGGGGAGCTGTTTTTT. Translated, it gives CASSDGQYTGELFF. The genes are TRBV11-3 and TRBJ2-2, with a tentative D call TRBD1 (6 bases). Trimming pared 5 bases from V and 3 bases from J, leaving 10 bases between. The germline CDR1 and CDR2 sequences are SGHNT and YENEEA. The length of the CDR3 is 14 residues.

The chain is built from TRBV10-1 and TRBJ1-5, with TRBD1 matching over 8 bases. Germline-derived CDR1 and CDR2 are WNHNN and SYGVQD (reference sequence). The length of the CDR3 is 18 residues. V trimming: 7 bases; J trimming: 2 bases; junction bases outside the gene matches: 16. As DNA, the CDR3 is TGCGCCAGCACCCGGACAGGGCCCCCTGGGTTGGGCAATCAGCCCCAGCATTTT. Translated, it gives CASTRTGPPGLGNQPQHF.